This TCR beta chain was recovered during a study of blood T cell dynamics during melanoma immunotherapy. The study's findings and limits: Among sorted CD8+ subsets, immune-effector cells had the highest clonality and cell-free DNA similarity.

Concerning this clone: Its cognate antigen is unknown.

Specified time point: pre-treatment baseline. Measured with immunoSEQ multiplex PCR; TCRdb has only the in-frame clones, and not every one. The repertoire includes about 13,000 clones, around 92% of them detected once, and 0.18% sits in the top ten. The germline V gene encodes CDR1 MNHEY and CDR2 SMNVEV (reference sequence). This CDR3 comprises 14 residues. Trimming stripped 4 bases from V and 6 bases from J, with 13 bases between. The J gene is TRBJ1-5, the V gene TRBV27; weak D call: TRBD1 (5 bases). The clonotype originates from a human donor with melanoma. The input for sequencing was effector memory CD8+ T cells from blood, taken from a patient treated with checkpoint blockade. The DNA for the CDR3 is TGTGCCAGCAGTTCCGGACAAGACGGTCAGCCCCAGCATTTT. Translated, it gives CASSSGQDGQPQHF.